Each of the 23 T cell receptor beta chains below was sequenced from the same sample in a study of blood T cell repertoires in COVID-19. Clones were read by immunoSEQ multiplex PCR, and TCRdb kept only the in-frame ones, dropping some. The table includes 200,000 to 250,000 clones, 84% detected once. The specimen was PBMCs or T cells enriched from blood (not recorded which). These receptors were collected from a man aged 55 to 70 who had recovered from COVID-19.

This clone has a single count. This chain uses TRBV5-1 with TRBJ1-2; D gene ambiguous. The CDR3 runs to 14 residues. Germline V CDR1 and CDR2: SGHRS, YFSETQ. The germline V and J ends were trimmed by 0 bases and 6 bases, with 12 bases remaining between them. As DNA, the CDR3 is TGCGCCAGCAGCTTGGAGTGGGCAAGCAATGGCTACACCTTC. It is translated as CASSLEWASNGYTF.

This chain joins TRBV3-1 (or the pseudogene TRBV3-2) and TRBJ2-7, with a possible D match to TRBD2 (7 bases). The CDR3 covers 13 residues. V was clipped by 0 bases and J by 8 bases, with 11 bases between them. Germline V lookup: CDR1 LGHDT, CDR2 YNNKEL (reference sequence). CDR3 nucleotides: TGTGCCAGCAGCCAAGATTGGGGGGGGCAGCAGTACTTC. Its protein is CASSQDWGGQQYF.

V usage is TRBV11-3 and J usage is TRBJ1-2; 9 bases fit TRBD1. Germline trimming cut 0 bases from V and 5 bases from J; bases unmatched to any gene: 10. This CDR3 is 17 amino acids long. The germline gives CDR1 SGHNT, CDR2 YENEEA. CDR3 sequence reads: CASSLDQWGQGRYGYTF. Written as DNA, the CDR3 is TGTGCCAGCAGCTTAGATCAATGGGGACAGGGAAGGTATGGCTACACCTTC.

Only one count was recorded for this clone. V gene TRBV5-4 combines with J gene TRBJ2-2, with 8 bases lining up with TRBD1. The CDR3 has 17 amino acids. The V and J ends lost 5 bases and 2 bases, in that order; junction bases with no gene match: 11. From germline, CDR1 is SGHNT and CDR2 YYREEE (reference sequence). This CDR3 is CASSKTSGGGNTGELFF. The CDR3 DNA reads as TGTGCCAGCAGTAAAACATCAGGGGGCGGAAACACCGGGGAGCTGTTTTTT.

The rearrangement links TRBV3-1 (or the pseudogene TRBV3-2) to TRBJ2-1, with a possible D match to TRBD2 (7 bases). This CDR3 spans 15 amino acids. Germline lookup yields CDR1 LGHDT and CDR2 YNNKEL (reference sequence). V gave up 1 base and J gave up 15 bases, with 22 bases separating them. CDR3 in DNA: TGTGCCAGCAGCCAAGTAGGGGGGGAGCGACTAGCCGTGTTCTTC. Translated, it gives CASSQVGGERLAVFF.

The chain is built from TRBV13 and TRBJ2-3, with 11 bases lining up with TRBD2. CDR1 PRHDT and CDR2 FYEKMQ come from the germline V gene (reference sequence). This CDR3 contains 17 residues. V shed 4 bases, J shed 4 bases, and the junction held 10 bases outside the gene matches. CDR3 sequence: CASSSPLGLAVADTQYF. Written as DNA, the CDR3 is TGTGCCAGCAGCTCCCCCCTGGGACTAGCGGTTGCAGATACGCAGTATTTT.

A few counts support this clone. The J gene is TRBJ1-5, the V gene TRBV11-3, with D uncertain. CDR1 and CDR2 from the germline V gene are SGHNT and YENEEA. The CDR3 contains 13 residues. V was shortened by 1 base and J by 5 bases, with 6 bases between the two germline ends. The CDR3 DNA reads TGTGCCAGCAGCTTAGGTCCAGATCAGCCCCAGCATTTT. Translation gives CASSLGPDQPQHF.

V gene TRBV19 combines with J gene TRBJ1-2, with D unclear. The V end lost 7 bases, the J end lost 2 bases, and 17 bases lay between the germline ends. Germline V gene lookup returns CDR1 LNHDA and CDR2 SQIVND (reference sequence). This CDR3 contains 15 residues. The CDR3 sequence is CASMGTGLGNYGYTF. CDR3 sequence (DNA): TGTGCCAGTATGGGTACCGGGTTAGGAAACTATGGCTACACCTTC.

J is TRBJ1-2 and V is TRBV5-8; possible D gene TRBD1, 5 bases. V gave up 4 bases and J gave up 8 bases, with 18 bases separating them. Per the germline V gene, CDR1 is SGHTS and CDR2 is YDEGEE. This CDR3 contains 14 residues. In DNA, the CDR3 is TGTGCCAGCAGCCAAGGGGTCACAATGGTCGGCTACACCTTC. Translating it yields CASSQGVTMVGYTF.

This chain connects TRBV25-1 to TRBJ1-4; 7 positions match TRBD1. The CDR3 contains 16 residues. Trimming cost V 2 bases and J 8 bases; bases outside gene matches: 11. The germline gives CDR1 MGHDK, CDR2 SYGVNS. CDR3 coding DNA: TGTGCCAGCAGTGAACACCATCCAGGGGGAGGCGAAAAACTGTTTTTT. This gives the protein CASSEHHPGGGEKLFF.

V gene TRBV11-2 combines with J gene TRBJ1-3; D is ambiguous. The CDR3 loop spans 17 amino acids. Germline CDR1 reads SGHAT; CDR2 reads FQNNGV. Trimming took 4 bases from V and 0 from J, leaving 16 bases between them. DNA of the CDR3: TGTGCCAGCAGCTCCCTAGATTACGAGGGCTCTGGAAACACCATATATTTT. As protein: CASSSLDYEGSGNTIYF.

This chain joins TRBV19 and TRBJ2-7; weak D call: TRBD1 (6 bases). The CDR3 contains 14 residues. Trimming left V 7 bases short and J 1 base short, with 14 bases between. Per the germline V gene, CDR1 is LNHDA and CDR2 is SQIVND (reference sequence). CDR3 DNA sequence: TGTGCCAGTACGGGCAGGGGCGAGTCCTACGAGCAGTACTTC. Amino acid sequence: CASTGRGESYEQYF.

The rearrangement uses TRBV27 and TRBJ2-3; D possibly corresponds to TRBD1 (5 bases). The CDR3 runs to 16 residues. In germline, CDR1 is MNHEY, CDR2 SMNVEV (reference sequence). Deletions cut 1 base from V and 0 bases from J, with 11 bases between. CDR3: CASSLYRPASTDTQYF. The CDR3 DNA follows: TGTGCCAGCAGTTTATACAGGCCTGCTAGCACAGATACGCAGTATTTT.

The table lists this clone with a few counts. This chain connects TRBV11-1 to TRBJ1-1; 7 bases align to TRBD1. Germline CDR1 SGHAT, CDR2 FQDESV (reference sequence). J gave up 7 bases and V 5 bases, and 10 bases lay outside the gene matches. The CDR3 sequence is 14 residues long. The CDR3: CASSLRGQRLEAFF. The CDR3 coding sequence is TGTGCCAGCAGCCTCCGGGGACAGAGACTTGAAGCTTTCTTT.

The rearrangement links TRBV2 to TRBJ1-4; 8 bases fit TRBD1. With 6 bases clipped from V and 1 base from J, the junction kept 4 bases outside the gene matches. Germline loops: CDR1 SNHLY, CDR2 FYNNEI. This CDR3 spans 15 amino acids. DNA of the CDR3: TGTGCCAGCAGGATTACAGGGGGAACTAATGAAAAACTGTTTTTT. It specifies CASRITGGTNEKLFF.

CDR3 protein: CASSTWTGVSNQPQHF. CDR3 DNA sequence: TGTGCCAGCAGTACCTGGACAGGGGTTAGCAATCAGCCCCAGCATTTT. The chain couples TRBV6-7 to TRBJ1-5, with 9 bases fitting TRBD1. TRBV6-7 is an ORF; its function is uncertain. Germline trimming cut 5 bases from V and 0 bases from J; bases unmatched to any gene: 5. The CDR3 covers 16 residues.

The CDR3 loop reads CASSEALRGTGVAFF. CDR3 DNA: TGTGCCAGCAGTGAAGCGCTTCGGGGGACAGGGGTAGCTTTCTTT. The V gene is TRBV6-1, the J gene TRBJ1-1, with 10 nucleotides matching TRBD1. The CDR3 loop spans 15 amino acids. Trimming cost V 0 bases and J 10 bases; bases outside gene matches: 8. In germline, CDR1 is MNHNS, CDR2 SASEGT.

The chain is built from TRBV5-1 and TRBJ2-3; 7 bases line up with TRBD2. This CDR3 is built from 15 residues. Germline CDR1 SGHRS, CDR2 YFSETQ. V trimming: 7 bases; J trimming: 3 bases; junction bases outside the gene matches: 11. The CDR3, as DNA: TGCGCCAGCCTGCGGGCGGGGGAGTCTACAGATACGCAGTATTTT. Its protein is CASLRAGESTDTQYF.

This chain joins TRBV6-1 and TRBJ1-6, with D unresolved. In germline, CDR1 is MNHNS, CDR2 SASEGT. The V end lost 1 base, the J end lost 7 bases, and 14 bases lay between the germline ends. This CDR3 is 16 amino acids long. The CDR3 loop is CASSEVGSLYNSPLHF. The DNA of the CDR3 is TGTGCCAGCAGTGAAGTCGGGTCTCTCTACAATTCACCCCTCCACTTT.

This chain joins TRBV4-1 and TRBJ2-2; no definite D call. Germline values: CDR1 MGHRA, CDR2 YSYEKL. V lost 1 base, J lost 2 bases, and 17 bases lay in between. The CDR3 totals 18 residues. This CDR3 is CASSQATVGLLNTGELFF. In DNA, the CDR3 is TGCGCCAGCAGCCAAGCGACTGTTGGCCTACTTAACACCGGGGAGCTGTTTTTT.

A single count supports this clone. The chain couples TRBV4-1 to TRBJ2-2; D gene ambiguous. Germline CDR1 and CDR2: MGHRA and YSYEKL. V was trimmed by 0 bases and J by 8 bases, leaving 10 bases between them. There are 14 residues in the CDR3. CDR3 loop: CASSQEPAPGELFF. Here the CDR3 DNA reads TGCGCCAGCAGCCAAGAACCAGCGCCGGGGGAGCTGTTTTTT.

The chain links TRBV2 to TRBJ2-7; perhaps TRBD1 as D (5 bases). Per germline, CDR1 SNHLY and CDR2 FYNNEI. V was pared by 3 bases and J by 2 bases, with 11 bases between. This CDR3 region has 14 residues. The CDR3 DNA reads as TGTGCCAGCAGTGAGTCCAGGGTACCCTACGAGCAGTACTTC. It encodes CASSESRVPYEQYF.

V usage is TRBV19 and J usage is TRBJ1-3; D is uncertain. This CDR3 contains 15 residues. Trimming took off 3 bases at V and 0 bases at J, with 9 bases between the two ends. Germline-derived CDR1 and CDR2 are LNHDA and SQIVND (reference sequence). CDR3 region: CASSIGGFSGNTIYF. Here the CDR3 DNA reads TGTGCCAGTAGTATCGGCGGATTCTCTGGAAACACCATATATTTT.